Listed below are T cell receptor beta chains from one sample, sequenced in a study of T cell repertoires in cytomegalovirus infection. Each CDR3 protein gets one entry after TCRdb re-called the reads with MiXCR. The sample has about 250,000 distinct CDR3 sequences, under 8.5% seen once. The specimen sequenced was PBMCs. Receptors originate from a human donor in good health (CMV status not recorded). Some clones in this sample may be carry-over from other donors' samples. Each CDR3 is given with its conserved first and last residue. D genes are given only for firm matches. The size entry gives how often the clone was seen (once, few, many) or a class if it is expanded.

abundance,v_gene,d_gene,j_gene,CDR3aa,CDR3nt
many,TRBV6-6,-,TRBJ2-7,CASNPPGGQNEQYF,TGTGCCAGCAACCCCCCCGGGGGTCAAAACGAGCAGTACTTC
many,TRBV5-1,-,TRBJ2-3,CASSGIYTDTQYF,TGCGCCAGCAGCGGAATCTACACAGATACGCAGTATTTT
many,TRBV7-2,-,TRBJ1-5,CASSPWTYSNQPQHF,TGTGCCAGCAGCCCCTGGACCTATAGCAATCAGCCCCAGCATTTT
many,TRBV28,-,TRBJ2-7,CASSSDLPYEQYF,TGTGCCAGCAGTTCCGATTTACCCTACGAGCAGTACTTC
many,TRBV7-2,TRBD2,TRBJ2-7,CASSRRVREGYEQYF,TGTGCCAGCAGCCGTAGAGTTAGGGAGGGGTACGAGCAGTACTTC
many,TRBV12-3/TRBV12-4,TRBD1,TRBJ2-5,CASSLSGGEETQYF,TGTGCCAGCAGTTTATCAGGGGGCGAAGAGACCCAGTACTTC
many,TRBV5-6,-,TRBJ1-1,CASSAGNTEAFF,TGTGCCAGCAGTGCCGGGAACACTGAAGCTTTCTTT
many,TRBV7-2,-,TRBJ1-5,CASSFSDGQPQHF,TGTGCCAGCAGCTTCTCGGACGGTCAGCCCCAGCATTTT
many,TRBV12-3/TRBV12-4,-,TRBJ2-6,CASSFLASSGANVLTF,TGTGCCAGCAGTTTCTTAGCGAGCTCTGGGGCCAACGTCCTGACTTTC
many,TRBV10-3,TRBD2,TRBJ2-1,CAITERGFYNEQFF,TGTGCCATCACCGAGCGGGGATTTTACAATGAGCAGTTCTTC
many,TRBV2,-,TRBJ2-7,CASSERAVVGFNEQYF,TGTGCCAGCAGTGAACGGGCAGTTGTCGGGTTTAACGAGCAGTACTTC
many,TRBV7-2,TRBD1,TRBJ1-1,CASSLVNLGQGNTEAFF,TGTGCCAGCAGCTTAGTTAATCTGGGACAGGGGAACACTGAAGCTTTCTTT